Listed below are T cell receptor beta chains from one sample, sequenced in a study of shared clonotypes between healthy human individuals. Some clones are missing from TCRdb's copy, which holds only in-frame ones; the method was immunoSEQ multiplex PCR. The sample contains some 2,000,000 clones, approximately 96% of which appear only once. Source material: naive CD4+ T cells sorted from blood. These receptors were collected from a man aged 18-30 years in good health. The CDR3 runs from the conserved cysteine through the conserved F or W. A D gene is named only where the DNA matches it firmly. Clone size is shown for a subset of rows, as once, few, many or a class of expanded clone.

CDR3nt | CDR3aa | v_gene | abundance | j_gene | d_gene
TGTGCAAGTCGCAGGGACATGAGGACCCAGTACTTC | CASRRDMRTQYF | TRBV12-2 | - | TRBJ2-5 | -
TGCGCCAGCAGCCTGAGGACAGGCGCGAACACCGGGGAGCTGTTTTTT | CASSLRTGANTGELFF | TRBV5-1 | - | TRBJ2-2 | TRBD1
TGTGCCAGCAGTGAAGGTGGCCAGGTCACTGAAGCTTTCTTT | CASSEGGQVTEAFF | TRBV2 | - | TRBJ1-1 | -
TGTGCCAGCAGTTTTCACTCCGGGGCCAATCAGCCCCAGCATTTT | CASSFHSGANQPQHF | TRBV28 | - | TRBJ1-5 | -
TGTGCCAGCAGCCGACAGGGTGCGGAGACCCAGTACTTC | CASSRQGAETQYF | TRBV7-3 | - | TRBJ2-5 | TRBD1
TGTGCCAGCAGCTCACAGGGGCTTAATGAAAAACTGTTTTTT | CASSSQGLNEKLFF | TRBV7-9 | - | TRBJ1-4 | TRBD1
TGTGCCAGCAGTGGGCCGGGACTAGCGATTGATACGCAGTATTTT | CASSGPGLAIDTQYF | TRBV2 | - | TRBJ2-3 | TRBD2
TGTGCCAGCAGCTTAAAAGCGCTGGGTGGGGGAGAAGCTTTCTTT | CASSLKALGGGEAFF | TRBV11-2 | - | TRBJ1-1 | -
TGCGCCAGCAGCCAAGATCTTACAGGCCTCTATGGCTACACCTTC | CASSQDLTGLYGYTF | TRBV4-1 | - | TRBJ1-2 | -
TGTGCCAGCAGCTTGGGACTAGCGGGGGGGCTGACAGATACGCAGTATTTT | CASSLGLAGGLTDTQYF | TRBV5-6 | - | TRBJ2-3 | TRBD2
TGTGCCAGCCTACAGGGGGGGGGTACAGATACGCAGTATTTT | CASLQGGGTDTQYF | TRBV28 | - | TRBJ2-3 | -
TGCGCCAGCAGTCGTAACTCTGGAAACACCATATATTTT | CASSRNSGNTIYF | TRBV5-1 | - | TRBJ1-3 | -
TGTGCCCGGCGGCTAGCGGGAGGAAATGAGCAGTTCTTC | CARRLAGGNEQFF | TRBV30 | once | TRBJ2-1 | TRBD2
TGTGCCAGCAGTGACTCGGGTCTCATGGAGGCTTTCTTT | CASSDSGLMEAFF | TRBV6-4 | - | TRBJ1-1 | -
TGCGCCAGCAGCTTGGAGGGAGGGGAAGAGACCCAGTACTTC | CASSLEGGEETQYF | TRBV5-1 | - | TRBJ2-5 | TRBD2
TGTGCCAGCTCACCAGTAGCGGGAGGTCCCTTTTACGAGCAGTACTTC | CASSPVAGGPFYEQYF | TRBV18 | - | TRBJ2-7 | TRBD2
TGTGCCAGCTCACGAGGTCAGGGGGCTTCAGATACGCAGTATTTT | CASSRGQGASDTQYF | TRBV18 | - | TRBJ2-3 | TRBD1
TGTGCCAGTAGTGCGCGGACAGTTAACACTGAAGCTTTCTTT | CASSARTVNTEAFF | TRBV19 | - | TRBJ1-1 | -
TGTGCCAGCAGTCGGGACAGGCGGGGGGTTGGCTACACCTTC | CASSRDRRGVGYTF | TRBV27 | once | TRBJ1-2 | TRBD1
TGTGCCTGGAGTGTACTAAGGTCAACTCCAGGGGGCTCACCCCTCCACTTT | CAWSVLRSTPGGSPLHF | TRBV30 | - | TRBJ1-6 | TRBD1
TGTGCCAGCTCACCCGGGGCAATCACAGATACGCAGTATTTT | CASSPGAITDTQYF | TRBV18 | - | TRBJ2-3 | -
TGTGCCAGCAGAATGATGTGGGGCTACGAGCAGTACTTC | CASRMMWGYEQYF | TRBV2 | - | TRBJ2-7 | -
TGTGCCAGCAGGAGGGACAGGGGTTTAGACTATGGCTACACCTTC | CASRRDRGLDYGYTF | TRBV6-1 | - | TRBJ1-2 | TRBD1
TGTGCCAGCAGTGAGAGGGAAGTCAGCTCTGGAAACACCATATATTTT | CASSEREVSSGNTIYF | TRBV2 | - | TRBJ1-3 | -
TGTGCCAGCAGCCCACAGGGTGGGGGTACTGAAGCTTTCTTT | CASSPQGGGTEAFF | TRBV11-2 | - | TRBJ1-1 | -
TGTGCCAGCTCACTTGACACGGGACTAGCGGGAGATGTGCAGTACTTC | CASSLDTGLAGDVQYF | TRBV18 | - | TRBJ2-7 | TRBD2
TGTGCCAGCAGCTTTCTGGGAAGCCCCAACGAGGTGGGCCCAAAAAACATTCAGTACTTC | CASSFLGSPNEVGPKNIQYF | TRBV7-8 | - | TRBJ2-4 | -
TGCGCCAGCAGCACTAGCGGGGGGCACACCGGGGAGCTGTTTTTT | CASSTSGGHTGELFF | TRBV5-1 | - | TRBJ2-2 | TRBD2
TGCAGTGTGGGAGAGGAGGGCTACACCTTC | CSVGEEGYTF | TRBV20-1 | few | TRBJ1-2 | -
TGTGCCAGCAGCTTTACAGAAGCTACACCCCTCCACTTT | CASSFTEATPLHF | TRBV5-5 | - | TRBJ1-6 | -
TGTGCCAGCAGTGAAAGCGGGACAGGGGTTTCGGAGGGCTACACCTTC | CASSESGTGVSEGYTF | TRBV2 | - | TRBJ1-2 | TRBD1
TGTGCCAGCAGCTCCGGGACTTTCAATGAGCAGTTCTTC | CASSSGTFNEQFF | TRBV7-9 | - | TRBJ2-1 | -
TGTGCCAGCAGCTTGGGGGAGAAATACACTGAAGCTTTCTTT | CASSLGEKYTEAFF | TRBV5-4 | once | TRBJ1-1 | -
TGTGCCACCACCGGACAGGGGGCCTCCTACGAGCAGTACTTC | CATTGQGASYEQYF | TRBV18 | once | TRBJ2-7 | TRBD1
TGTGCTAGCAGCTTAGGGTTAGGAGGCACAGATACGCAGTATTTT | CASSLGLGGTDTQYF | TRBV7-7 | - | TRBJ2-3 | -
TGTGCCATCATGAGGGAAGCTGGAAACACCATATATTTT | CAIMREAGNTIYF | TRBV10-3 | - | TRBJ1-3 | -
TGTGCCAGCAGTTACTCTGGAGGGGTCCCCTACGAGCAGTACTTC | CASSYSGGVPYEQYF | TRBV6-5 | - | TRBJ2-7 | -
TGTGCCAGCAGTTACTCCGGGACCGCTTGGGAGCAGTACTTC | CASSYSGTAWEQYF | TRBV6-5 | - | TRBJ2-7 | -
TGTGCCAGCAGAGTGATCCCAAGTGGGCACGAGCAGTACTTC | CASRVIPSGHEQYF | TRBV6-5 | - | TRBJ2-7 | -
TGTGCCTGGAGTAAATCGAAGGGTGTGGGGTCTTCTTCACCCCTCCACTTT | CAWSKSKGVGSSSPLHF | TRBV30 | - | TRBJ1-6 | -
TGTGCCAGCAGTCGGGACAGGGGGCTGTTCGGGGAGCTGTTTTTT | CASSRDRGLFGELFF | TRBV7-9 | - | TRBJ2-2 | TRBD1
TGTGCCAGCAGCTTGGAGGCTAGCGCGTACTACGAGCAGTACTTC | CASSLEASAYYEQYF | TRBV5-4 | - | TRBJ2-7 | -
TGTGCCAGCAGCAACCCGGACAGGGAAAACACCATATATTTT | CASSNPDRENTIYF | TRBV5-6 | - | TRBJ1-3 | TRBD1
TGTGCCAGCAGCTTAGCGCAAGCGGGGGGGACCGGGGAGCTGTTTTTT | CASSLAQAGGTGELFF | TRBV7-6 | - | TRBJ2-2 | TRBD2